A single sample is the source of the 21 T cell receptor beta chains below, sequenced in a study of spatial heterogeneity in lung cancer. Sample time point: sample taken at primary tumor resection. One entry per CDR3 protein, called by TCRdb with MiXCR from the 5' RACE reads. Here the sample spans under 7,000 distinct CDR3 sequences, roughly an eighth being singletons. The material was lung tissue, obtained at surgery. Receptors were obtained from a human donor with early-stage non-small cell lung cancer.

This clonotype has ten or more counts. This beta chain is an off-target read within a library intended for alpha chains, so its frequency means little. The V gene is TRBV10-3, the J gene TRBJ2-1; D uncertain. Germline CDR1 reads ENHRY; CDR2 reads SYGVKD. The V end was cut by 0 bases, the J end by 4 bases, with 7 bases between. This CDR3 has 14 amino acids. CDR3 coding DNA: TGTGCCATCAGTGAGTCGTCTATGTACAATGAGCAGTTCTTC. Encoded protein: CAISESSMYNEQFF.

This clonotype is medium-sized. This beta chain came through as a stray read in a library set up for alpha chains, and its size says little. Here the CDR3 DNA reads TGTGCCAGCATGGGGACAGGGATGACAGATACGCAGTATTTT. Protein sequence: CASMGTGMTDTQYF. This chain joins TRBV2 and TRBJ2-3; 9 bases are shared with TRBD1. With V trimmed by 7 bases and J by 3 bases, 5 bases remained unmatched. The CDR3 runs 14 residues. Germline lookup yields CDR1 SNHLY and CDR2 FYNNEI. Combining the CDR3 with reference TRBV2 and TRBJ2-3 gives the whole variable domain EPEVTQTPSHQVTQMGQEVILRCVPISNHLYFYWYRQILGQKVEFLVSFYNNEISEKSEIFDDQFSVERPDGSNFTLKIRSTKLEDSAMYFCASMGTGMTDTQYFGPGTRLTVL.

Sample share makes this clonotype medium-sized. This beta chain is an unintended read in a library built for alpha chains; its size means little. The chain couples TRBV6-6 to TRBJ2-7, with TRBD1 as a possible D gene (6 bases). V lost 7 bases to trimming and J lost 5 bases, with 15 bases between them. CDR1 MNHNY and CDR2 SVGAGI come from the germline V gene (reference sequence). The CDR3 totals 13 residues. The chain's CDR3 is CASTLQGSHEQYF. As DNA, the CDR3 is TGTGCCAGCACCTTACAGGGATCCCACGAGCAGTACTTC.

In its sample, this clonotype ranks as medium-sized. Because this beta chain is a stray read in a library intended to capture alpha chains, its abundance should not be given much weight. The chain combines TRBV12-3 or TRBV12-4 with TRBJ2-3, with 7 bases matching TRBD2. Germline trimming cut 5 bases from V and 0 bases from J; bases unmatched to any gene: 8. This CDR3 has 16 residues. For the CDR3, the DNA is TGTGCCAGCAGTCCAACAGGTAGCGGGAGCACAGATACGCAGTATTTT. Residues: CASSPTGSGSTDTQYF.

This clonotype was picked up many times. Because the library targeted alpha chains, this beta chain is an off-target read whose size means little. The chain links TRBV6-5 to TRBJ2-5; TRBD2 aligns across 14 bases. Germline values: CDR1 MNHEY, CDR2 SVGAGI. Losses at the gene ends were 8 bases for V and 4 bases for J; bases not matched to a gene: 9. This CDR3 region has 16 residues. The CDR3 coding sequence is TGTGCCAGCGGGACAACGGGACTAGCGGGGGCAGAGACCCAGTACTTC. It encodes CASGTTGLAGAETQYF.

There are many counts of this clonotype. This beta chain is an off-target read within a library intended for alpha chains, so its frequency means little. The chain recombines TRBV5-1 with TRBJ2-5; 9 bases fit TRBD2. Germline trimming cut 7 bases from V and 3 bases from J; bases unmatched to any gene: 7. The germline V gene encodes CDR1 SGHRS and CDR2 YFSETQ. CDR3 length: 14 amino acids. In nucleotides, the CDR3 is TGCGCCAGCGGCGAACCTAGCGGGGAAGAGACCCAGTACTTC. Translating gives CASGEPSGEETQYF.

This clonotype was observed many times. This beta chain is a stray sequence in a library constructed for alpha chains; its clone size is not meaningful. The CDR3: CASSGLAGVISSYNEQFF. The CDR3 DNA reads TGTGCCAGCAGTGGACTAGCGGGAGTAATTAGTTCCTACAATGAGCAGTTCTTC. This chain links TRBV25-1 with TRBJ2-1, with 12 nucleotides matching TRBD2. The germline gives CDR1 MGHDK, CDR2 SYGVNS. V lost 4 bases to trimming and J lost 1 base; unmatched junction nucleotides: 8. The length of the CDR3 is 18 residues.

With regard to this clonotype: The size of this beta chain means little, since it is a stray read in a library made for alpha chains. The CDR3, as DNA: TGTGCCTGGAACAGGGGGAACACCGGGGAGCTGTTTTTT. Its translation: CAWNRGNTGELFF. The genes are TRBV30 and TRBJ2-2, with 7 bases lining up with TRBD1. The germline V gene encodes CDR1 GTSNPN and CDR2 SVGIG (reference sequence). The CDR3 loop spans 13 amino acids. V dropped 4 bases and J dropped 1; count of bases not matched to a gene: 0.

The sample holds many counts of this clonotype. This beta chain turned up in a library designed for alpha chains; as an off-target read, its abundance says little. The CDR3 reads CASSLVGRDTEAFF. Here the CDR3 DNA reads TGTGCCAGCAGTTTAGTCGGACGAGACACTGAAGCTTTCTTT. The J gene is TRBJ1-1, the V gene TRBV27, with no clear D. Germline V gene data show CDR1 as MNHEY and CDR2 as SMNVEV (reference sequence). The CDR3 is 14 amino acids. V lost 2 bases and J 3 bases, leaving 10 bases between the germline ends.

The table lists this clonotype with many counts. For a library built for alpha chains, this beta chain is a stray read; little rests on its size. The chain recombines TRBV2 with TRBJ2-5; tentative D call: TRBD2 (5 bases). Germline loops: CDR1 SNHLY, CDR2 FYNNEI. The CDR3 extends over 11 amino acids. V was clipped by 8 bases and J by 7 bases, with 11 bases between them. The CDR3: CASRSEGTQYF. As DNA, the CDR3 is TGTGCCAGCCGTAGCGAGGGGACCCAGTACTTC. The full variable domain, with the rest looked up from reference TRBV2 and TRBJ2-5, is EPEVTQTPSHQVTQMGQEVILRCVPISNHLYFYWYRQILGQKVEFLVSFYNNEISEKSEIFDDQFSVERPDGSNFTLKIRSTKLEDSAMYFCASRSEGTQYFGPGTRLLVL.

This clonotype is medium-sized. The library was designed around alpha chains, so this beta chain is a stray read whose abundance carries little weight. The chain uses TRBV27 and TRBJ2-7; 10 bases map to TRBD2. Unmatched junction bases numbered 5, after V lost 3 bases and J lost 6 bases. CDR1 is MNHEY and CDR2 is SMNVEV in the germline V gene (reference sequence). The CDR3 spans 14 residues. The DNA of the CDR3 is TGTGCCAGCAGTTTTCTAGCGGGAGTCGGCGAGCAGTACTTC. Protein sequence: CASSFLAGVGEQYF.

This clonotype qualifies as medium-sized. This beta chain was picked up by a library intended for alpha chains and is off target, so its count carries little meaning. This sequence joins TRBV7-2 and TRBJ1-4, with 7 bases fitting TRBD1. The germline CDR1 and CDR2 sequences are SGHTA and FQGNSA. The V segment lost 1 base and the J segment 4 bases; nucleotides outside the gene matches: 12. This CDR3 region has 18 residues. CDR3 region: CASSLENRGQRYNEKLFF. The CDR3 bases are TGTGCCAGCAGCTTAGAAAACAGGGGACAGCGTTATAATGAAAAACTGTTTTTT.

This clonotype occurred many times. With the library built for alpha chains, this beta chain is off target and its frequency is not meaningful. This rearrangement joins TRBV13 to TRBJ1-4, with D possibly being TRBD1 (6 bases). Trimming took off 7 bases at V and 4 bases at J, with 19 bases between the two ends. CDR1 PRHDT and CDR2 FYEKMQ come from the germline V gene (reference sequence). The CDR3 sequence is 16 residues long. The CDR3 DNA is TGTGCCAGCAAAAGCAACCGCCAGGGGTATAATGAAAAACTGTTTTTT. Translated, it gives CASKSNRQGYNEKLFF.

This clonotype was seen at least ten times. For a library built for alpha chains, this beta chain is a stray read; little rests on its size. V gene TRBV4-3 combines with J gene TRBJ2-3; TRBD1 is a possible D gene (5 bases). Germline V gene sequence: CDR1 LGHNA, CDR2 YSLEER. This CDR3 has 14 amino acids. The ends were cut back, 4 bases at V and 3 bases at J, with 11 bases in the middle. The CDR3 here is CASSRAPGTDTQYF. The CDR3 DNA follows: TGCGCCAGCAGCCGAGCTCCAGGGACAGATACGCAGTATTTT.

Details on this clonotype: Found in a library prepared for alpha chains, this beta chain is an off-target read, and its abundance has little meaning. The V and J genes are TRBV30 and TRBJ2-7; D not certain. The CDR3 spans 11 residues. CDR1 and CDR2 from the germline V gene are GTSNPN and SVGIG (reference sequence). Trimming took 2 bases from V and 4 from J, leaving 6 bases between them. The CDR3 is CAWSRSYEQYF. For the CDR3, the DNA is TGTGCCTGGAGTAGGTCATACGAGCAGTACTTC.

This clonotype was picked up a small number of times. In a library made to pick up alpha chains, this beta chain is a stray read with a size that means little. The J gene is TRBJ2-6, the V gene TRBV28, with TRBD1 matching over 9 bases. Trimming cost V 7 bases and J 0 bases; bases outside gene matches: 13. The germline CDR1 and CDR2 sequences are MDHEN and SYDVKM. CDR3 length: 19 residues. CDR3 protein: CASTQDRDRDYSGANVLTF. The CDR3, as DNA: TGTGCCAGCACCCAAGACCGGGACAGGGATTACTCTGGGGCCAACGTCCTGACTTTC.

This clonotype was observed many times. This beta chain is a stray sequence in a library constructed for alpha chains; its clone size is not meaningful. The gene calls are TRBV2 and TRBJ2-7, with TRBD2 identical over 10 bases. CDR3 length: 14 amino acids. Per the germline V gene, CDR1 is SNHLY and CDR2 is FYNNEI. The V gene end was trimmed by 4 bases and the J gene end by 3 bases; junction bases not matched to a gene: 3. This CDR3 reads CASSAAGGDYEQYF. The CDR3 DNA reads as TGTGCCAGCAGTGCAGCGGGAGGGGACTACGAGCAGTACTTC.

In its sample, this clonotype ranks as medium-sized. A library prepared for alpha chains yielded this beta chain as an off-target read; its size is of little meaning. The chain combines TRBV29-1 with TRBJ2-1; D gene uncertain. CDR1 is SQVTM and CDR2 is ANQGSEA in the germline V gene. The CDR3 runs 12 residues. Trimming took 4 bases from V and 9 from J, leaving 13 bases between them. In DNA form, the CDR3 reads TGCAGCGTTGTCGGCGGTGGCGGTGAGCAGTTCTTC. This codes for CSVVGGGGEQFF.

Relative to its sample, this clonotype is medium-sized (0.01 to 0.1%). Because the library targeted alpha chains, this beta chain is an off-target read whose size means little. The V and J genes are TRBV29-1 and TRBJ2-7; the D is unclear. This CDR3 is built from 14 residues. V dropped 6 bases and J dropped 5 bases, with 20 bases sitting between them. CDR1 and CDR2 (germline): SQVTM, ANQGSEA. Here the CDR3 reads CSVAIDTVGNEQYF. For the CDR3, the DNA is TGCAGCGTGGCAATTGACACGGTTGGGAACGAGCAGTACTTC.

This clonotype was seen repeatedly, ten times or more. This beta chain was picked up by a library intended for alpha chains and is off target, so its count carries little meaning. The genes are TRBV7-9 and TRBJ2-2; D ambiguous. V shed 1 base and J shed 3 bases, with 3 bases lying between them. Germline V gene lookup returns CDR1 SEHNR and CDR2 FQNEAQ (reference sequence). This CDR3 comprises 13 residues. The CDR3 nucleotides are TGTGCCAGCAGCTTAGATTACACCGGGGAGCTGTTTTTT. Translating it yields CASSLDYTGELFF.

Within the sample, this clonotype is medium-sized. In a library made to pick up alpha chains, this beta chain is a stray read with a size that means little. V usage is TRBV25-1 and J usage is TRBJ2-1; 14 bases are a match to TRBD2. The CDR3 loop spans 17 amino acids. Germline loops: CDR1 MGHDK, CDR2 SYGVNS. V was clipped by 3 bases and J by 10 bases; unmatched bases: 11. CDR3 protein: CASSDSPGLAGVSEQFF. CDR3 coding DNA: TGTGCCAGCAGTGATTCACCGGGACTAGCGGGGGTAAGCGAGCAGTTCTTC. Variable domain in full (rest from reference TRBV25-1 and TRBJ2-1): EADIYQTPRYLVIGTGKKITLECSQTMGHDKMYWYQQDPGMELHLIHYSYGVNSTEKGDLSSESTVSRIRTEHFPLTLESARPSHTSQYLCASSDSPGLAGVSEQFFGPGTRLTVL.